This entry features one T cell receptor (beta chain) sequence. A junction boundary mismatches the germline segment, possibly from a read error. The entry originates in a study of blood T cells in healthy people across ages. The authors ran a second PCR of about 7 to 11 cycles using a sample-barcoded 5' primer and a J-beta primer mix. Each cDNA molecule, via a template-switch adaptor with 12 random nucleotides, was tagged. TCRdb fed the 5' RACE reads into MiXCR, producing one record per CDR3 protein. This table has about 640,000 distinct CDR3 sequences, around 38% appearing once. Germline V gene sequence: CDR1 SGHTA, CDR2 FQGNSA. This CDR3 region has 15 residues.

Material for sequencing was blood. The sequence came from a man of 80 years or more in good health. This chain joins TRBV7-2 and TRBJ2-1, with 7 bases fitting TRBD1. Written as DNA, the CDR3 is TGTGCCAGTAGCTCGGGACAGCGGACCTACAATGAGCAGTTCTTC. It encodes CASSSGQRTYNEQFF.